These 27 T cell receptor beta chains share one sample of origin, sequenced in a study of blood T cells in healthy people across ages (dated by TCRdb to between 2015 and 2017). Library creation used 5' RACE. The sample was run on an Illumina HiSeq 2500. A second about 7 to 11 cycle PCR used a sample-barcoded 5' primer and a J-beta primer mix. The raw public data were reprocessed by TCRdb itself: fastp quality trimming at Q25, MiXCR clonotype calling, in-frame beta chains only. Identical CDR3 protein sequences are pooled into one entry, listed with their most common genes and DNA. The sample data list about 1.4 million distinct CDR3 sequences, and roughly 64% of these were observed just once. Together, the top ten hold 6.5% to 8.5% of the sample. The source material was blood. The receptors were sampled from a man aged 18 to 30 in good health.

This sequence joins TRBV11-2 and TRBJ2-1; the match to TRBD1 covers 9 bases. The assigned J gene may be wrong: the sequence end matches TRBJ2-7 better. The CDR3 consists of 14 residues. The germline V gene encodes CDR1 SGHAT and CDR2 FQNNGV. CDR3 loop: CASSPWDRANEQYF. The CDR3 coding sequence is TGTGCCAGCAGCCCCTGGGACAGGGCCAATGAGCAGTACTTC.

The genes are TRBV7-2 and TRBJ2-4; 7 nucleotides agree with TRBD2. V dropped 5 bases and J dropped 13; count of bases not matched to a gene: 11. Germline lookup yields CDR1 SGHTA and CDR2 FQGNSA. The CDR3 extends over 13 amino acids. Here the CDR3 reads CASSLPGGREQYF. CDR3 sequence (DNA): TGTGCCAGCAGCCTTCCTGGAGGGCGGGAGCAGTACTTC. Drawing the rest from reference TRBV7-2 and TRBJ2-4, the complete variable domain is GAGVSQSPSNKVTEKGKDVELRCDPISGHTALYWYRQSLGQGLEFLIYFQGNSAPDKSGLPSDRFSAERTGGSVSTLTIQRTQQEDSAVYLCASSLPGGREQYFGAGTRLSVL.

This chain uses TRBV29-1 with TRBJ2-2; D is unclear. Germline V lookup: CDR1 SQVTM, CDR2 ANQGSEA. Deletions cut 7 bases from V and 2 bases from J, with 17 bases between. CDR3 length: 15 amino acids. The CDR3: CSATNLGHNTGELFF. The CDR3 coding sequence is TGCAGCGCTACCAATTTGGGCCATAACACCGGGGAGCTGTTTTTT.

The table lists this clonotype with a few counts. The rearrangement joins TRBV10-3 to TRBJ2-1; D possibly matches TRBD1 or TRBD2 (6 bases each). The germline V gene has CDR1 ENHRY and CDR2 SYGVKD. Deletions cut 0 bases from V and 2 bases from J, with 11 bases between. The CDR3 totals 16 residues. CDR3 protein: CAISESQGGTYNEQFF. CDR3 sequence (DNA): TGTGCCATCAGTGAGTCGCAAGGGGGGACCTACAATGAGCAGTTCTTC.

V is TRBV9 and J is TRBJ2-7; the D gene is possibly TRBD1 (6 bases). The length of the CDR3 is 14 residues. The germline V gene encodes CDR1 SGDLS and CDR2 YYNGEE. Trimming took off 0 bases at V and 4 bases at J, with 11 bases between the two ends. The CDR3 loop is CASSVEVGGYEQYF. CDR3 nucleotide sequence: TGTGCCAGCAGCGTAGAGGTAGGGGGTTACGAGCAGTACTTC.

V is TRBV3-1 and J is TRBJ2-1, with D possibly being TRBD2 (5 bases). Per the germline V gene, CDR1 is LGHDT and CDR2 is YNNKEL (reference sequence). The CDR3 runs to 15 residues. Deletions cut 0 bases from V and 9 bases from J, with 15 bases between. Here the CDR3 reads CASSQEGGSHGEQFF. The CDR3 nucleotides read TGTGCCAGCAGCCAAGAAGGAGGTTCTCATGGTGAGCAGTTCTTC.

This chain uses TRBV7-6 with TRBJ2-4; TRBD2 agrees at 7 bases. The DNA matches TRBJ2-7 better at its end, which makes the J call doubtful. There are 15 residues in the CDR3. Germline loops: CDR1 SGHVS, CDR2 FNYEAQ. CDR3 residues: CASSLGRGDFYEQYF. In DNA, the CDR3 is TGTGCCAGCAGCTTAGGTCGGGGGGACTTCTACGAGCAGTACTTC.

The chain carries TRBV20-1 and TRBJ2-3; possible D gene TRBD2, 6 bases. The CDR3 runs 12 residues. The germline V and J ends were trimmed by 4 bases and 6 bases, with 11 bases remaining between them. Germline V gene lookup returns CDR1 DFQATT and CDR2 SNEGSKA (reference sequence). The DNA of the CDR3 is TGCAGTGCTAACCTAGCGATTGATACGCAGTATTTT. Its translation: CSANLAIDTQYF.

The J gene is TRBJ2-5, the V gene TRBV6-5; 7 nucleotides agree with TRBD1. The J call may be in error: the DNA end matches TRBJ2-7 better. This CDR3 spans 16 amino acids. Germline lookup yields CDR1 MNHEY and CDR2 SVGAGI. The CDR3 DNA reads as TGTGCCAGCAGGGCCCTCACGGGACAGATAATCGACGAGCAGTACTTC. This translates into CASRALTGQIIDEQYF.

The J gene is TRBJ1-2, the V gene TRBV29-1; tentative D call: TRBD1 (6 bases). The germline V gene has CDR1 SQVTM and CDR2 ANQGSEA. The CDR3 extends over 14 amino acids. The ends were cut back, 6 bases at V and 4 bases at J, with 18 bases in the middle. The CDR3 here is CSVNSGEAGYGYTF. DNA of the CDR3: TGCAGCGTGAACTCAGGGGAGGCGGGCTATGGCTACACCTTC.

This clonotype was seen only a few times. This chain joins TRBV7-9 and TRBJ2-1, with 12 bases fitting TRBD2. Germline V gives CDR1 SEHNR, CDR2 FQNEAQ (reference sequence). V lost 2 bases, J lost 4 bases, and 6 bases stayed unmatched. The CDR3 runs to 17 residues. The CDR3 coding sequence is TGTGCCAGCAGCTTAACCAGGACTAGCGGGAATTACAATGAGCAGTTCTTC. Amino acid sequence: CASSLTRTSGNYNEQFF. Looking up the rest from reference TRBV7-9 and TRBJ2-1 gives the full variable domain: DTGVSQNPRHKITKRGQNVTFRCDPISEHNRLYWYRQTLGQGPEFLTYFQNEAQLEKSRLLSDRFSAERPKGSFSTLEIQRTEQGDSAMYLCASSLTRTSGNYNEQFFGPGTRLTVL.

The chain joins TRBV7-2 to TRBJ2-1, with 9 nucleotides matching TRBD2. The CDR3 loop spans 16 amino acids. CDR1 SGHTA and CDR2 FQGNSA come from the germline V gene. The trim removed 7 bases at V and 6 bases at J, leaving 13 bases unmatched. CDR3 sequence reads: CASNLPASGDLNEQFF. The CDR3 nucleotides read TGTGCCAGCAACCTGCCGGCTAGCGGGGACCTCAATGAGCAGTTCTTC.

The chain is built from TRBV29-1 and TRBJ1-4; 8 bases line up with TRBD1. Germline V gene lookup returns CDR1 SQVTM and CDR2 ANQGSEA. The CDR3 length is 14 residues. V dropped 3 bases and J dropped 2; count of bases not matched to a gene: 2. The CDR3 loop reads CSVDGQGTNEKLFF. DNA for the CDR3: TGCAGCGTTGATGGACAGGGCACTAATGAAAAACTGTTTTTT.

The sample holds a few counts of this clonotype. The rearrangement uses TRBV29-1 and TRBJ2-1, with 13 bases matching TRBD2. CDR1 and CDR2 (germline): SQVTM, ANQGSEA. The CDR3 consists of 14 residues. V lost 6 bases, J lost 9 bases, and 8 bases stayed unmatched. The CDR3 nucleotides are TGCAGCGTACGGACTAGCGGGAGTTTGGGTGAGCAGTTCTTC. Encoded protein: CSVRTSGSLGEQFF.

This clonotype was found once. The gene calls are TRBV7-8 and TRBJ2-7; 10 bases agree with TRBD1. The CDR3 has 16 amino acids. Germline CDR1 SGHVS, CDR2 FQNEAQ. J was trimmed by 3 bases and V by 5 bases; bases with no gene match: 10. The CDR3 sequence is CASSPAPGQGRYEQYF. CDR3 nucleotides: TGTGCCAGCAGCCCAGCCCCGGGACAGGGGCGCTACGAGCAGTACTTC.

V gene TRBV20-1 combines with J gene TRBJ2-3, with D possibly being TRBD2 (5 bases). Deletions cut 5 bases from V and 4 bases from J, with 10 bases between. The germline V gene encodes CDR1 DFQATT and CDR2 SNEGSKA (reference sequence). This CDR3 is 12 amino acids long. The CDR3: CSALLEPDTQYF. CDR3 DNA: TGCAGTGCTTTACTAGAGCCAGATACGCAGTATTTT.

The V gene is TRBV27, the J gene TRBJ2-3, with a weak D call TRBD2 (6 bases). The germline V gene encodes CDR1 MNHEY and CDR2 SMNVEV (reference sequence). Trimming removed 5 bases from V and 2 bases from J, with 20 bases in between. The CDR3 is made up of 17 amino acids. In DNA, the CDR3 is TGTGCCAGCAGTCCTTTTATGTCTGGGGGGACCACAGATACGCAGTATTTT. Translated: CASSPFMSGGTTDTQYF.

This clonotype was observed a single time. This chain links TRBV6-2 or TRBV6-3 with TRBJ1-5; a possible D gene is TRBD1 (5 bases). Deletions cut 3 bases from V and 4 bases from J, with 13 bases between. Germline V gene lookup returns CDR1 MNHEY and CDR2 SVGEGT. This CDR3 region has 15 residues. CDR3 loop: CASSYIGEGNQPQHF. CDR3 bases: TGTGCCAGCAGTTATATCGGGGAGGGGAATCAGCCCCAGCATTTT.

Of note for this clonotype: A junction end diverges from the germline sequence, so it may reflect a read error. V gene TRBV10-3 combines with J gene TRBJ2-3; 7 bases line up with TRBD1. Per germline, CDR1 ENHRY and CDR2 SYGVKD. The CDR3 length is 14 residues. The CDR3 here is CAFRSPDRTDTQYF. CDR3 coding DNA: TGTGCCTTCAGATCCCCGGACAGGACTGATACGCAGTATTTT.

The CDR3 DNA sequence: TGTGCCAGCACCTTAAGCTTACAGGGAAATGAGCAGTTCTTC. As protein: CASTLSLQGNEQFF. This chain uses TRBV6-2 or TRBV6-3 with TRBJ2-1; D is perhaps TRBD1 (6 bases). Germline CDR1 is MNHEY and CDR2 is SVGEGT. V lost 7 bases to trimming and J lost 7 bases, with 17 bases between them. The CDR3 is 14 residues long.

The rearrangement joins TRBV6-1 to TRBJ1-1, with D perhaps TRBD1 (5 bases). Between the trimmed V and J ends, which lost 3 bases and 1 base, there was a span of 12 bases. Germline V gene sequence: CDR1 MNHNS, CDR2 SASEGT. The CDR3 runs to 15 residues. CDR3 nucleotide sequence: TGTGCCAGCAGTGATTCGGGACTTCCGAACACTGAAGCTTTCTTT. As protein: CASSDSGLPNTEAFF.

The rearrangement uses TRBV4-2 and TRBJ2-5; 7 bases agree with TRBD1. The J segment lost 5 bases and the V segment lost 10 bases, leaving 13 bases of the junction unmatched. This CDR3 is built from 14 residues. CDR1 is LGHNA and CDR2 is YNFKEQ in the germline V gene. The DNA for the CDR3 is TGTGCCACTAGGGCGACAGGGACAACGGAGACCCAGTACTTC. Translation: CATRATGTTETQYF.

The chain is built from TRBV29-1 and TRBJ2-3; the match to TRBD1 covers 10 bases. The CDR3 has 14 residues. V gave up 6 bases and J gave up 2 bases; unmatched junction bases: 5. CDR1 SQVTM and CDR2 ANQGSEA come from the germline V gene. For the CDR3, the DNA is TGCAGCGTAACCGGGACAGGGGTCACAGATACGCAGTATTTT. Translation gives CSVTGTGVTDTQYF.

J is TRBJ2-3 and V is TRBV11-2; unclear D gene. Germline CDR1 and CDR2: SGHAT and FQNNGV. Trimming took off 1 base at V and 2 bases at J, with 13 bases between the two ends. This CDR3 comprises 16 residues. DNA for the CDR3: TGTGCCAGCAGCTTAGGAACGACTCAAACCACAGATACGCAGTATTTT. Amino acids: CASSLGTTQTTDTQYF.

The V and J genes are TRBV6-5 and TRBJ2-5; D ambiguous. Trimming removed 4 bases from V and 4 bases from J, with 19 bases in between. The germline V gene has CDR1 MNHEY and CDR2 SVGAGI. There are 16 residues in the CDR3. CDR3 sequence: CASSSLVIAATETQYF. CDR3 nucleotides: TGTGCCAGCAGTTCCTTGGTGATAGCAGCTACAGAGACCCAGTACTTC.

The V gene is TRBV29-1, the J gene TRBJ2-1; 7 bases are a match to TRBD2. V lost 5 bases to trimming and J lost 5 bases; unmatched junction nucleotides: 12. The length of the CDR3 is 15 residues. In germline, CDR1 is SQVTM, CDR2 ANQGSEA. In DNA form, the CDR3 reads TGCAGCGTTCCGACTAGCAGAAGCACACACAATGAGCAGTTCTTC. Encoded protein: CSVPTSRSTHNEQFF.

This chain connects TRBV10-3 to TRBJ2-5, with a tentative D call TRBD1 (6 bases). This CDR3 spans 13 amino acids. V was trimmed by 8 bases and J by 1 base, leaving 11 bases between them. Germline lookup yields CDR1 ENHRY and CDR2 SYGVKD. Written as DNA, the CDR3 is TGTGCCATCCGAAGAGGGGGCCAAGAGACCCAGTACTTC. It is translated as CAIRRGGQETQYF.